The 32 T cell receptor beta chains below all came from one sample that was sequenced in a study of OX40 agonist ivuxolimab in advanced cancers. Assay used: immunoSEQ multiplex PCR; TCRdb lists only in-frame clones, some missing. This sample carries around 79,000 clones, about 82% of them seen once, and the ten largest clones take approximately 0.65%. The specimen was CD4+ or CD8+ T cells sorted from blood, collected in a trial of the OX40 agonist ivuxolimab. The source of these receptors is an adult with an advanced solid tumor such as melanoma, head and neck, liver or kidney cancer.

This clone was detected once. The V and J genes are TRBV5-4 and TRBJ2-3, with D tentatively TRBD2 (7 bases). Trimming cost V 4 bases and J 0 bases, with 15 bases left between them. This CDR3 region has 16 residues. The V gene's germline CDR1 is SGHNT and CDR2 YYREEE (reference sequence). The CDR3 DNA reads TGTGCCAGCAGCCCAACCGGGGGGCCGAGCACAGATACGCAGTATTTT. Encoded protein: CASSPTGGPSTDTQYF.

The chain uses TRBV5-4 and TRBJ2-5; 9 positions match TRBD1. This CDR3 spans 16 amino acids. Germline V gene lookup returns CDR1 SGHNT and CDR2 YYREEE (reference sequence). The junction had 12 bases not matched to a gene; V was cut back by 4 bases and J by 5 bases. The CDR3 nucleotides are TGTGCCAGCAGCCCGCGGACAGGGGCGATTGGGGAGACCCAGTACTTC. It encodes CASSPRTGAIGETQYF.

The genes are TRBV9 and TRBJ2-1; 12 bases map to TRBD2. The CDR3 totals 16 residues. The V segment lost 3 bases and the J segment 3 bases; nucleotides outside the gene matches: 4. The germline V gene has CDR1 SGDLS and CDR2 YYNGEE. The CDR3 sequence is CASSAPSGGVYNEQFF. For the CDR3, the DNA is TGTGCCAGCAGCGCCCCTAGCGGGGGGGTCTACAATGAGCAGTTCTTC.

V gene TRBV30 combines with J gene TRBJ1-5; D call uncertain. Germline loops: CDR1 GTSNPN, CDR2 SVGIG (reference sequence). The V and J ends lost 2 bases and 4 bases respectively, with 18 bases between them. The CDR3 consists of 16 residues. Here the CDR3 reads CAWSRSGINSNQPQHF. CDR3 DNA sequence: TGTGCCTGGAGTCGCTCCGGCATCAATTCAAATCAGCCCCAGCATTTT.

CDR3 amino acids: CASRRQGLQETQYF. CDR3 nucleotide sequence: TGTGCCAGCAGGAGACAGGGGCTTCAAGAGACCCAGTACTTC. The V and J genes are TRBV6-6 and TRBJ2-5; 8 bases are shared with TRBD1. This CDR3 has 14 amino acids. The V segment lost 6 bases and the J segment 2 bases; nucleotides outside the gene matches: 5. CDR1 is MNHNY, CDR2 SVGAGI, per germline (reference sequence).

The chain's CDR3 is CASSAHSTGGTGELFF. The CDR3 DNA is TGCGCCAGCAGCGCCCATTCGACAGGGGGCACCGGGGAGCTGTTTTTT. This chain joins TRBV5-1 and TRBJ2-2; 9 nucleotides match TRBD1. V trimming: 4 bases; J trimming: 4 bases; junction bases outside the gene matches: 8. Germline V CDR1 and CDR2: SGHRS, YFSETQ. The CDR3 runs 16 residues.

The chain combines TRBV13 with TRBJ2-7, with TRBD1 matching 10 bases. Germline CDR1 and CDR2: PRHDT and FYEKMQ (reference sequence). V lost 5 bases, J lost 3 bases, and 4 bases stayed unmatched. The CDR3 runs to 14 residues. CDR3 in amino acids: CASSPRTGGYEQYF. The CDR3 region has the DNA TGTGCCAGCAGCCCCAGGACAGGGGGCTACGAGCAGTACTTC.

The rearrangement links TRBV4-2 to TRBJ2-2, with TRBD2 matching 12 bases. The CDR3 runs to 17 residues. In germline, CDR1 is LGHNA, CDR2 YNFKEQ. J gave up 4 bases and V 4 bases, and 7 bases lay outside the gene matches. CDR3 loop: CASSRRLAGEITGELFF. The CDR3 nucleotides are TGTGCCAGCAGCCGCAGACTAGCGGGGGAGATCACCGGGGAGCTGTTTTTT.

The rearrangement uses TRBV5-4 and TRBJ1-1; D uncertain. V was trimmed by 3 bases and J by 1 base, leaving 7 bases between them. The CDR3 is 13 residues long. Germline V gene data show CDR1 as SGHNT and CDR2 as YYREEE (reference sequence). The CDR3 DNA reads TGTGCCAGCAGCTCGTCTGGGAACACTGAAGCTTTCTTT. Its protein product is CASSSSGNTEAFF.

The chain joins TRBV5-8 to TRBJ2-3, with 9 positions matching TRBD1. V trimming: 2 bases; J trimming: 2 bases; junction bases outside the gene matches: 3. The germline V gene encodes CDR1 SGHTS and CDR2 YDEGEE. The CDR3 loop spans 15 amino acids. CDR3 bases: TGTGCCAGCAGCTTACAGGGGGCCCACACAGATACGCAGTATTTT. This codes for CASSLQGAHTDTQYF.

The genes are TRBV7-3 and TRBJ2-2, with 7 positions matching TRBD2. The CDR3 is 15 amino acids. The germline V gene encodes CDR1 SGHTA and CDR2 FQGTGA. The ends lost 4 bases at V and 5 bases at J; junction bases unmatched: 7. The CDR3 region has the DNA TGTGCCAGCAGCTCCTCTAGCGGCGGGACCGGGGAGCTGTTTTTT. Protein sequence: CASSSSSGGTGELFF.

The chain is built from TRBV2 and TRBJ2-1; 8 nucleotides line up with TRBD1. Trimming took 4 bases from V and 7 from J; bases not matched to a gene: 12. The CDR3 consists of 16 residues. Germline V gives CDR1 SNHLY, CDR2 FYNNEI. The CDR3 sequence: CASSGTGRILWNEQFF. CDR3 nucleotides: TGTGCCAGCAGTGGGACAGGGCGAATTCTGTGGAATGAGCAGTTCTTC.

This rearrangement joins TRBV29-1 to TRBJ2-7; 7 nucleotides agree with TRBD1. The CDR3 runs to 15 residues. V trimming: 4 bases; J trimming: 7 bases; junction bases outside the gene matches: 16. The germline CDR1 and CDR2 sequences are SQVTM and ANQGSEA. CDR3 DNA: TGCAGCGTTGCGACAGGGCCAGGGTTAGGTAAAGAGCAGTACTTC. Translating gives CSVATGPGLGKEQYF.

This sequence joins TRBV15 and TRBJ2-4; 8 bases are shared with TRBD2. Trimming cost V 4 bases and J 6 bases; bases outside gene matches: 5. CDR3 length: 14 residues. Germline V gene data show CDR1 as LNHNV and CDR2 as YYDKDF (reference sequence). The CDR3 spells CATSTGGAGNIQYF. The CDR3 coding sequence is TGTGCCACCAGCACCGGGGGGGCCGGAAACATTCAGTACTTC.

This clone was observed a few times. The CDR3 nucleotides are TGTGCCAGCAGCTTAGTTTCGGGCAGTCAGGAGCAGTACTTC. It is translated as CASSLVSGSQEQYF. The chain employs TRBV7-2 and TRBJ2-7; D call uncertain. Germline lookup yields CDR1 SGHTA and CDR2 FQGNSA. Deletions cut 1 base from V and 7 bases from J, with 14 bases between. This CDR3 spans 14 amino acids.

This clone was recorded only once. The genes are TRBV5-4 and TRBJ1-6; possible D gene TRBD1, 5 bases. The ends were cut back, 0 bases at V and 7 bases at J, with 14 bases in the middle. The V gene's germline CDR1 is SGHNT and CDR2 YYREEE (reference sequence). This CDR3 is built from 16 residues. The CDR3 DNA reads as TGTGCCAGCAGCTTGGCGGGCAGGACATGGAATTCACCCCTCCACTTT. Its protein is CASSLAGRTWNSPLHF.

The gene calls are TRBV27 and TRBJ1-6, with a weak D call TRBD1 (5 bases). The CDR3 has 12 amino acids. The V and J ends lost 2 bases and 12 bases respectively, with 8 bases between them. Per the germline V gene, CDR1 is MNHEY and CDR2 is SMNVEV (reference sequence). CDR3 DNA sequence: TGTGCCAGCAGTTTAGTGGGGGGACCCCTCCACTTT. Translated: CASSLVGGPLHF.

The J gene is TRBJ2-1, the V gene TRBV19; TRBD2 matches at 9 bases. CDR3 length equals 17 residues. Germline V gene sequence: CDR1 LNHDA, CDR2 SQIVND (reference sequence). V trimming: 4 bases; J trimming: 5 bases; junction bases outside the gene matches: 12. CDR3 DNA: TGTGCCAGTAGTACCCCATGGGTAGCGGGGGCCCACAATGAGCAGTTCTTC. It yields the protein CASSTPWVAGAHNEQFF.

The V gene is TRBV5-4, the J gene TRBJ1-2; D perhaps matches TRBD1 (5 bases). V dropped 4 bases and J dropped 10 bases, with 20 bases sitting between them. The CDR3 has 14 amino acids. CDR1 and CDR2 from the germline V gene are SGHNT and YYREEE (reference sequence). The CDR3 DNA sequence: TGTGCCAGCAGCCCCCGGGGCGAGGAGCCGTACTACACCTTC. Translating gives CASSPRGEEPYYTF. The entire variable domain, with the rest obtained from reference TRBV5-4 and TRBJ1-2, is as follows: ETGVTQSPTHLIKTRGQQVTLRCSSQSGHNTVSWYQQALGQGPQFIFQYYREEENGRGNFPPRFSGLQFPNYSSELNVNALELDDSALYLCASSPRGEEPYYTFGSGTRLTVV.

V gene TRBV18 combines with J gene TRBJ2-3; maybe TRBD2 (7 bases). Trimming shortened V by 3 bases and J by 5 bases, and 15 bases separated the two germline ends. Germline V gene lookup returns CDR1 KGHSH and CDR2 LQKENI. CDR3 length equals 15 residues. This chain's CDR3 is CASSPGGGAGDTQYF. In nucleotides, the CDR3 is TGTGCCAGCTCACCTGGAGGGGGGGCAGGAGATACGCAGTATTTT. The whole variable domain, filled in from reference TRBV18 and TRBJ2-3, reads NAGVMQNPRHLVRRRGQEARLRCSPMKGHSHVYWYRQLPEEGLKFMVYLQKENIIDESGMPKERFSAEFPKEGPSILRIQQVVRGDSAAYFCASSPGGGAGDTQYFGPGTRLTVL.

The chain couples TRBV7-2 to TRBJ1-3, with a possible D match to TRBD1 (5 bases). In germline, CDR1 is SGHTA, CDR2 FQGNSA. This CDR3 is 16 amino acids long. V was trimmed by 0 bases and J by 0 bases, leaving 9 bases between them. CDR3: CASSLAGVSSGNTIYF. The CDR3 region has the DNA TGTGCCAGCAGCTTAGCGGGGGTTAGCTCTGGAAACACCATATATTTT.

The chain uses TRBV7-9 and TRBJ2-2, with 8 bases fitting TRBD1. The germline CDR1 and CDR2 sequences are SEHNR and FQNEAQ (reference sequence). The V segment lost 1 base and the J segment 6 bases; nucleotides outside the gene matches: 7. The CDR3 is made up of 16 amino acids. This CDR3 is CASSLVSGGSSGELFF. As DNA, the CDR3 is TGTGCCAGCAGCTTAGTTTCAGGGGGCAGTTCCGGGGAGCTGTTTTTT.

This clone came up once. This sample also contains other DNA sequences that code for the same CDR3. This sequence joins TRBV19 and TRBJ2-3, with 11 bases fitting TRBD2. Germline CDR1 is LNHDA and CDR2 is SQIVND (reference sequence). J was trimmed by 2 bases and V by 5 bases; bases with no gene match: 3. The CDR3 extends over 15 amino acids. Here the CDR3 DNA reads TGTGCCAGTAGTCCGGGACTAGCGGACACAGATACGCAGTATTTT. Amino acids: CASSPGLADTDTQYF.

V gene TRBV11-2 combines with J gene TRBJ2-3, with a possible D match to TRBD2 (6 bases). V shed 3 bases and J shed 6 bases, with 13 bases lying between them. Germline V gene sequence: CDR1 SGHAT, CDR2 FQNNGV. This CDR3 has 14 amino acids. The CDR3 loop is CASSFGTRSDTQYF. The CDR3 DNA reads as TGTGCCAGCAGCTTCGGGACTCGTAGCGATACGCAGTATTTT.

The chain links TRBV5-6 to TRBJ2-5, with 7 bases fitting TRBD1. Trimming took 1 base from V and 5 from J; bases not matched to a gene: 8. The V gene's germline CDR1 is SGHDT and CDR2 YYEEEE. This CDR3 contains 15 residues. Written as DNA, the CDR3 is TGTGCCAGCAGCTTGAATCAGGGGGTCGGGGAGACCCAGTACTTC. It specifies CASSLNQGVGETQYF.

V and J are TRBV7-2 and TRBJ2-4, with TRBD2 matching 10 bases. This CDR3 has 13 residues. V lost 6 bases and J lost 5; bases outside the gene matches: 1. Germline V CDR1 and CDR2: SGHTA, FQGNSA. CDR3 sequence (DNA): TGTGCCAGCAGGCTAGCGGGAGAAAACATTCAGTACTTC. It specifies CASRLAGENIQYF.

The chain recombines TRBV12-5 with TRBJ1-4; no reliable D call. CDR3 length equals 14 residues. V was trimmed by 1 base and J by 6 bases, leaving 9 bases between them. The V gene's germline CDR1 is LGHNT and CDR2 FRNRAP. CDR3 region: CASGLGGGDEKLFF. The CDR3 DNA sequence: TGTGCTAGTGGTTTGGGAGGCGGCGATGAAAAACTGTTTTTT.

This clone was counted only a few times. The chain uses TRBV7-2 and TRBJ2-7; 7 nucleotides agree with TRBD2. Germline CDR1 is SGHTA and CDR2 is FQGNSA. There are 13 residues in the CDR3. Trimming cost V 4 bases and J 8 bases; bases outside gene matches: 8. The CDR3 region has the DNA TGTGCCAGCAGCTCGGCAGGGACTAATCAGCAGTACTTC. This translates into CASSSAGTNQQYF.

In this sample, this clone turned up once. The chain combines TRBV19 with TRBJ2-1; 14 bases line up with TRBD2. J gave up 0 bases and V 6 bases, and 4 bases lay outside the gene matches. The CDR3 sequence is 17 residues long. Germline CDR1 and CDR2: LNHDA and SQIVND (reference sequence). The CDR3 loop is CASRPTSGGGSYNEQFF. The CDR3 DNA reads TGTGCCAGTAGGCCGACTAGCGGGGGGGGCTCCTACAATGAGCAGTTCTTC.

The chain couples TRBV19 to TRBJ2-7, with 7 bases that match TRBD1. The junction had 4 bases not matched to a gene; V was cut back by 4 bases and J by 1 base. The CDR3 loop spans 14 amino acids. Germline CDR1 reads LNHDA; CDR2 reads SQIVND (reference sequence). The CDR3 loop reads CASSTMTGSYEQYF. The CDR3 DNA reads as TGTGCCAGTAGTACAATGACAGGGTCCTACGAGCAGTACTTC.

The genes are TRBV6-1 and TRBJ1-2; D gene uncertain. This CDR3 spans 16 amino acids. Germline values: CDR1 MNHNS, CDR2 SASEGT. Trimming took off 0 bases at V and 4 bases at J, with 15 bases between the two ends. As DNA, the CDR3 is TGTGCCAGCAGTGAAGCGGATTATTACACCGTCTATGGCTACACCTTC. This gives the protein CASSEADYYTVYGYTF.

The chain recombines TRBV7-2 with TRBJ1-1; tentatively, D is TRBD1 (6 bases). Germline V gives CDR1 SGHTA, CDR2 FQGNSA. V was cut by 1 base and J by 4 bases, with 13 bases left in between. The CDR3 extends over 15 amino acids. The CDR3 sequence is CASSLVGGQSTEAFF. The CDR3 nucleotides read TGTGCCAGCAGCTTAGTTGGGGGGCAGAGCACTGAAGCTTTCTTT.